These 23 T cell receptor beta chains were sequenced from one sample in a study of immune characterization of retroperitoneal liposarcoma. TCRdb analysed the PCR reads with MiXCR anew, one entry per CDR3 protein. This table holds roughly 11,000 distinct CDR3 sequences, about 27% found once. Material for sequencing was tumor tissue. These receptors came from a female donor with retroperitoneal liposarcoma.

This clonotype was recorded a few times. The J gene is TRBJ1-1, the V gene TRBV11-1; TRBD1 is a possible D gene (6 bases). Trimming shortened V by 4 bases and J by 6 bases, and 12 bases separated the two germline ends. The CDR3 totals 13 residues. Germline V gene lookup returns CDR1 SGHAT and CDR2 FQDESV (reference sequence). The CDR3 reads CASSSTGLAEAFF. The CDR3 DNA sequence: TGTGCCAGCAGCTCAACAGGGTTAGCTGAAGCTTTCTTT. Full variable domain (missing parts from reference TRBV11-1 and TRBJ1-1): EAEVAQSPRYKITEKSQAVAFWCDPISGHATLYWYRQILGQGPELLVQFQDESVVDDSQLPKDRFSAERLKGVDSTLKIQPAELGDSAMYLCASSSTGLAEAFFGQGTRLTVV.

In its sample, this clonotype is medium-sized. CDR3 bases: TGTGCCAGCAGGGCTGCGGATATATTGGAGACCCAGTTCTTC. This encodes CASRAADILETQFF. The chain links TRBV7-2 to TRBJ2-1, with D unresolved. Germline CDR1 is SGHTA and CDR2 is FQGNSA. This CDR3 has 14 amino acids. The ends were cut back, 6 bases at V and 13 bases at J, with 22 bases in the middle.

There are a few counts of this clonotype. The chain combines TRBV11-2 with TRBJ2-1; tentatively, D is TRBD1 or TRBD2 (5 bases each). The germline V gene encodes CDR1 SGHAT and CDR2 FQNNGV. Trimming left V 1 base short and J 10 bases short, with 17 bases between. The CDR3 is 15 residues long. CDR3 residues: CASSLAFGGTYEQFF. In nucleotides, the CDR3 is TGTGCCAGCAGCTTAGCTTTTGGGGGAACCTACGAGCAGTTCTTC.

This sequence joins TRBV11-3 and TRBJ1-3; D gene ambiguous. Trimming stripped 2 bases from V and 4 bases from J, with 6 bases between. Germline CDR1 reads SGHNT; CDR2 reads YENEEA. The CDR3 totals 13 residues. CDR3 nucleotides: TGTGCCAGCAGCTTATTGGAAGGAAACACCATATATTTT. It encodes CASSLLEGNTIYF. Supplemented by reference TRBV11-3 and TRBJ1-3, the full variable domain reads EAGVVQSPRYKIIEKKQPVAFWCNPISGHNTLYWYLQNLGQGPELLIRYENEEAVDDSQLPKDRFSAERLKGVDSTLKIQPAELGDSAVYLCASSLLEGNTIYFGEGSWLTVV.

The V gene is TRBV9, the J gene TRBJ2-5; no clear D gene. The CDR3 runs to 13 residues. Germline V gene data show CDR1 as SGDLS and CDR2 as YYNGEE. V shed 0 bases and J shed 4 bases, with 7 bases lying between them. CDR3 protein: CASSVGVAETQYF. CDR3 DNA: TGTGCCAGCAGCGTAGGAGTAGCAGAGACCCAGTACTTC.

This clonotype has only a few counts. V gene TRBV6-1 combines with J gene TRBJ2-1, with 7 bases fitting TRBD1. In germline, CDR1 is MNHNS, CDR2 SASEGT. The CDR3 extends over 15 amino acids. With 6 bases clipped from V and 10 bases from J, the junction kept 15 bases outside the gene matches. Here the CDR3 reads CASRTGTVPFREQFF. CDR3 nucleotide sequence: TGTGCCAGCAGAACCGGGACAGTCCCCTTCCGGGAGCAGTTCTTC.

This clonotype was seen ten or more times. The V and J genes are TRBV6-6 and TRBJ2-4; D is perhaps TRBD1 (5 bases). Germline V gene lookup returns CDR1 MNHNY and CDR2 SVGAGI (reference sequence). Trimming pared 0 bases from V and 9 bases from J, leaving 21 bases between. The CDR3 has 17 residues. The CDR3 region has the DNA TGTGCCAGCAGTTACTCGATGACGGAATCTTTCCAGGGCATTCAGTACTTC. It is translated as CASSYSMTESFQGIQYF.

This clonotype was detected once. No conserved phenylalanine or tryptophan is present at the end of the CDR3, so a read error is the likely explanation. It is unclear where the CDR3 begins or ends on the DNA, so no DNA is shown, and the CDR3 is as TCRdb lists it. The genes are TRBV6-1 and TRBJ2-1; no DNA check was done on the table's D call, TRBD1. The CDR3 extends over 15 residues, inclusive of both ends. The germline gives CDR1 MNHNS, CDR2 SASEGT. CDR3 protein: CASSEAGGGRLRAVL.

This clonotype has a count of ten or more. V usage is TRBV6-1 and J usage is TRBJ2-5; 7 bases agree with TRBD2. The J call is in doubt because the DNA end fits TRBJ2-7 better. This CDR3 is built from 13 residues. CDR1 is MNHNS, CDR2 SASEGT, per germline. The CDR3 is CASSPGGSYEQYF. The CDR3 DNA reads TGTGCCAGCAGCCCCGGCGGGAGCTACGAGCAGTACTTC.

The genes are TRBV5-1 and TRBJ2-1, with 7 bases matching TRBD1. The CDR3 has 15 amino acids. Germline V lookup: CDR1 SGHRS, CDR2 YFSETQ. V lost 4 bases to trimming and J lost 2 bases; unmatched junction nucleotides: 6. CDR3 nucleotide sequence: TGCGCCAGCAGCGTCAGGGGGAGCCCCTACAATGAGCAGTTCTTC. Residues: CASSVRGSPYNEQFF.

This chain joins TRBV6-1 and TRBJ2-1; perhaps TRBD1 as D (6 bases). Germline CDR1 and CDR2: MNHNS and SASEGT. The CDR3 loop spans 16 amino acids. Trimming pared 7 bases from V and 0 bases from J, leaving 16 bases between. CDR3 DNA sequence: TGTGCCAGCAACCGACAGGTCTACAGCTCCTACAATGAGCAGTTCTTC. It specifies CASNRQVYSSYNEQFF.

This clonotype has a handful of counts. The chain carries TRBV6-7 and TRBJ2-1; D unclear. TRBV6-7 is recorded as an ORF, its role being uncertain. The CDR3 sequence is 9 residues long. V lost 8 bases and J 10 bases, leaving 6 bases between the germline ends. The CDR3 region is CASHPEQFF. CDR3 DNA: TGTGCCAGCCATCCCGAGCAGTTCTTC.

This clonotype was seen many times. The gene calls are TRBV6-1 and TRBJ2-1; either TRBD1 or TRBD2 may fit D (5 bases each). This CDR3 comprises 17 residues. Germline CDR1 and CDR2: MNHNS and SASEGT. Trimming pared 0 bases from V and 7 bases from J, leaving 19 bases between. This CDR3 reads CASSEAAADIGVNEQFF. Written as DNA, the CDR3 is TGTGCCAGCAGTGAAGCGGCAGCGGACATAGGGGTGAATGAGCAGTTCTTC.

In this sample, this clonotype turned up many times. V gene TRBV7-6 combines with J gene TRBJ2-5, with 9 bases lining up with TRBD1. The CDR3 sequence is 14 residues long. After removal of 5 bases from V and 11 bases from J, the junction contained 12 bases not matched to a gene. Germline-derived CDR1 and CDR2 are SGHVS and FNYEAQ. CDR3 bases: TGTGCCAGCAGCACACCCGGGACAGGGAAAGAGCAGTACTTC. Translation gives CASSTPGTGKEQYF. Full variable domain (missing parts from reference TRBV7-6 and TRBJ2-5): GAGVSQSPRYKVTKRGQDVALRCDPISGHVSLYWYRQALGQGPEFLTYFNYEAQQDKSGLPNDRFSAERPEGSISTLTIQRTEQRDSAMYRCASSTPGTGKEQYFGPGTRLLVL.

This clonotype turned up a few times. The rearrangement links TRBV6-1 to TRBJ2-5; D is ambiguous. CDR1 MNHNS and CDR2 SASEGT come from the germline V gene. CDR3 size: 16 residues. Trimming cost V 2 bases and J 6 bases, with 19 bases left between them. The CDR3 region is CASSEIRYGPLQTQYF. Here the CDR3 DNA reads TGTGCCAGCAGTGAAATTCGGTACGGCCCCCTCCAGACCCAGTACTTC.

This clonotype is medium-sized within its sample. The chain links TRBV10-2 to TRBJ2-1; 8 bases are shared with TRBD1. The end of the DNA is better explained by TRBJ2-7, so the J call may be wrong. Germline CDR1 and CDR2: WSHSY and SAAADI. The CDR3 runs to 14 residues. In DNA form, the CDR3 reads TGCGCCAGCAGTTACAGGGGGTTAGGATACGAGCAGTACTTC. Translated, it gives CASSYRGLGYEQYF.

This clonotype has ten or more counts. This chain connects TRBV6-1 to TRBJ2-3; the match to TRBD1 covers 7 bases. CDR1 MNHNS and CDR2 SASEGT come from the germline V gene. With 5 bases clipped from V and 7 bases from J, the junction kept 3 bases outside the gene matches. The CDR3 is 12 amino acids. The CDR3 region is CASSRQGYTQYF. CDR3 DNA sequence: TGTGCCAGCAGTAGACAGGGATATACGCAGTATTTT.

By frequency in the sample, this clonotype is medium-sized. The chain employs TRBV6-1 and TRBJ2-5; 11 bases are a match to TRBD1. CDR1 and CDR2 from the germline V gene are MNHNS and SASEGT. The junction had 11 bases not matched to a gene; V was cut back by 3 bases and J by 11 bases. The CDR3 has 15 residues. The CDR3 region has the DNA TGTGCCAGCAGTGATGGGACAGGGGGTCACAATGAGCAGTACTTC. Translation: CASSDGTGGHNEQYF.

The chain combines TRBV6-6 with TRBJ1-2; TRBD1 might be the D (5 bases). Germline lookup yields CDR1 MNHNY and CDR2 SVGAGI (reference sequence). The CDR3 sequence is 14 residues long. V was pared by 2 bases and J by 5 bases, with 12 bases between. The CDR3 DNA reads TGTGCCAGCAGTTACGGGGCCCAGCCGTATGGCTACACCTTC. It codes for CASSYGAQPYGYTF.

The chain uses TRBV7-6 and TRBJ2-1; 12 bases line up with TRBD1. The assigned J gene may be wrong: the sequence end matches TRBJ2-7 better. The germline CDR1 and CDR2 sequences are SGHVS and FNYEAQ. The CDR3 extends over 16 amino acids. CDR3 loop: CASSLEPGQGAFEQYF. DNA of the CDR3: TGTGCCAGCAGCTTGGAACCGGGACAGGGGGCTTTTGAGCAGTACTTC.

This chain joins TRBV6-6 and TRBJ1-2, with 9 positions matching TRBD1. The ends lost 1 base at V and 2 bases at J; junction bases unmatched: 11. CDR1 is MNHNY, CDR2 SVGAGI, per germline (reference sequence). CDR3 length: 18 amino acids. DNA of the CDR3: TGTGCCAGCAGTTACTGGAGAACTCCGGGACAGGGAAACTATGGCTACACCTTC. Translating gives CASSYWRTPGQGNYGYTF.

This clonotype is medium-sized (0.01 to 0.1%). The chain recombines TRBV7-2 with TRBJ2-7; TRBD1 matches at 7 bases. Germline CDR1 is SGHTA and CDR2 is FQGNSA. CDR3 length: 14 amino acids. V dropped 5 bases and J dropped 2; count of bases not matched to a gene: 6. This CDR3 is CASSRRQGPYEQYF. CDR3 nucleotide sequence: TGTGCCAGCAGCCGCAGACAGGGCCCCTACGAGCAGTACTTC.

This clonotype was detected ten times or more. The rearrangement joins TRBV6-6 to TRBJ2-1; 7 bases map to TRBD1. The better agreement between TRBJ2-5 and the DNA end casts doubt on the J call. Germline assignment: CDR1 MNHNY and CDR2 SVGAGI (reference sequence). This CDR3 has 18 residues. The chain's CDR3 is CASSYSINDRVVRGTQYF. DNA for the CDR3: TGTGCCAGCAGTTACTCAATTAACGACAGGGTCGTCCGAGGGACCCAGTACTTC.